This note documents a single TCR beta chain sequence. TCRdb keeps only in-frame clones here, not all; method: immunoSEQ multiplex PCR. The sample carries 150,000 to 200,000 clones, roughly 90% recorded once. This specimen comes from a study of blood T cell repertoires in COVID-19. Study as a whole: Donors in the United States, Italy and Spain gave samples during acute or convalescent COVID-19.

The CDR3 runs to 16 residues. Germline CDR1 MDHEN, CDR2 SYDVKM. The clonotype originates from a man in his sixties with acute or convalescent COVID-19. The sample comprised peripheral blood. V and J are TRBV28 and TRBJ1-5; D might be TRBD1 (6 bases). The CDR3 sequence is CAAASIGGGGNQPQHF. DNA for the CDR3: TGTGCAGCAGCATCTATTGGGGGCGGTGGCAATCAGCCCCAGCATTTT.